The sequence of this T cell receptor (beta chain) was determined in a study of blood T cell repertoires in COVID-19. The overall study: The study drew acute and convalescent COVID-19 samples from the United States, Italy and Spain. PBMCs, B-cell-depleted T cells, or T cells provided the cDNA or gDNA that made up the material.

V lost 5 bases, J lost 2 bases, and 9 bases stayed unmatched. Germline values: CDR1 SEHNR, CDR2 FQNEAQ (reference sequence). The CDR3 contains 17 residues. As processed by the authors: Scientists estimated how many nucleated cells there were by amplifying reference gene primers. TCRdb keeps only in-frame clones here, not all; method: immunoSEQ multiplex PCR. That table gives V, J and clone size, and the DNA gave D and trimming. The profile shows 400,000 to 550,000 clones, around 88% of them singletons. The clonotype originates from a young woman with acute or convalescent COVID-19. The sample comprised peripheral blood. This chain uses TRBV7-9 with TRBJ2-2, with 9 bases identical to TRBD1. CDR3 residues: CASSTGQGIRNTGELFF. The CDR3 DNA reads as TGTGCCAGCAGCACGGGACAGGGCATTCGAAACACCGGGGAGCTGTTTTTT.